Below are 19 T cell receptor beta chains sequenced from a single sample in a study of radiotherapy plus CTLA-4 blockade in lung cancer. Only in-frame clones appear in the TCRdb table, and some are missing; sequencing was by immunoSEQ multiplex PCR. The table lists 90,000 to 100,000 clones, 70% to 90% of them singletons. The sample in question was peripheral blood, obtained from a patient treated with radiotherapy plus ipilimumab. These receptors were obtained from a human donor with non-small cell lung cancer that progressed on radiotherapy plus ipilimumab.

About this clone itself: Other nucleotide sequences in the sample specify the same CDR3. The chain combines TRBV18 with TRBJ1-1; the D is unclear. The CDR3 loop spans 14 amino acids. From germline, CDR1 is KGHSH and CDR2 LQKENI. Trimming shortened V by 0 bases and J by 1 base, and 6 bases separated the two germline ends. CDR3 sequence (DNA): TGTGCCAGCTCACCACCGCCAGGGAACACTGAAGCTTTCTTT. Translated: CASSPPPGNTEAFF.

This clone was found once. The chain couples TRBV18 to TRBJ2-7, with D possibly being TRBD2 (6 bases). The CDR3 is made up of 15 amino acids. The V gene's germline CDR1 is KGHSH and CDR2 LQKENI. Trimming removed 1 base at V and 5 bases at J, with 15 bases between. The CDR3 DNA is TGTGCCAGCTCACCACAACAGGCGGGACGCGACGAGCAGTACTTC. Translation: CASSPQQAGRDEQYF.

This rearrangement joins TRBV5-5 to TRBJ2-6; D gene uncertain. Germline-derived CDR1 and CDR2 are SGHKS and YYEKEE (reference sequence). Trimming removed 0 bases at V and 2 bases at J, with 12 bases between. This CDR3 is 17 amino acids long. The CDR3 DNA is TGTGCCAGCAGCTTGGGTGCCAGTCAGGCTGGGGCCAACGTCCTGACTTTC. Translated, it gives CASSLGASQAGANVLTF.

The rearrangement uses TRBV7-9 and TRBJ2-7, with a weak D call TRBD2 (5 bases). Trimming left V 7 bases short and J 0 bases short, with 16 bases between. This CDR3 is 15 amino acids long. Germline V gives CDR1 SEHNR, CDR2 FQNEAQ (reference sequence). CDR3 bases: TGTGCCAGCAACAGAGGGAATCCCCTCTCCTACGAGCAGTACTTC. Translating gives CASNRGNPLSYEQYF.

The V gene is TRBV2, the J gene TRBJ2-7; D might be TRBD1 or TRBD2, each matching 5 bases. Germline loops: CDR1 SNHLY, CDR2 FYNNEI. This CDR3 spans 15 amino acids. Trimming removed 5 bases from V and 7 bases from J, with 21 bases in between. CDR3 DNA sequence: TGTGCCAGCAGTCCTGACTCAGCTCGGGGCCTGGAGCAGTACTTC. It translates to CASSPDSARGLEQYF. Full variable domain (remainder filled in from reference TRBV2 and TRBJ2-7): EPEVTQTPSHQVTQMGQEVILRCVPISNHLYFYWYRQILGQKVEFLVSFYNNEISEKSEIFDDQFSVERPDGSNFTLKIRSTKLEDSAMYFCASSPDSARGLEQYFGPGTRLTVT.

The J gene is TRBJ2-1, the V gene TRBV7-8; D unclear. The CDR3 has 12 amino acids. Germline V gene lookup returns CDR1 SGHVS and CDR2 FQNEAQ. Trimming left V 5 bases short and J 9 bases short, with 11 bases between. The DNA of the CDR3 is TGTGCCAGCAGCCTCCTAGGGCCTGAGCAGTTCTTC. It is translated as CASSLLGPEQFF.

This chain links TRBV5-6 with TRBJ2-1; 10 positions match TRBD1. The length of the CDR3 is 13 residues. CDR1 and CDR2 from the germline V gene are SGHDT and YYEEEE. V shed 4 bases and J 15 bases; nucleotides not matched to a gene: 10. This CDR3 is CASSLTGTGEMFF. CDR3 DNA sequence: TGTGCCAGCAGCCTTACCGGGACAGGGGAGATGTTCTTC.

This clone was recorded only once. The V call is TRBV11-2, the J call TRBJ2-1; 10 bases are shared with TRBD2. CDR3 length: 12 residues. Looked up from germline, CDR1 is SGHAT and CDR2 is FQNNGV. V was clipped by 7 bases and J by 8 bases; unmatched bases: 2. The CDR3 region has the DNA TGTGCCAGCACTCTAGCGGGAGATGAGCAGTTCTTC. Residues: CASTLAGDEQFF.

The chain employs TRBV7-9 and TRBJ1-1; no reliable D call. The CDR3 totals 16 residues. Trimming pared 6 bases from V and 3 bases from J, leaving 20 bases between. Looked up from germline, CDR1 is SEHNR and CDR2 is FQNEAQ (reference sequence). DNA for the CDR3: TGTGCCAGCAGGGATTTCGGCCGCACCCGGGACACTGAAGCTTTCTTT. Translating it yields CASRDFGRTRDTEAFF.

The rearrangement joins TRBV28 to TRBJ1-5; D not resolved. CDR1 is MDHEN, CDR2 SYDVKM, per germline. Trimming cost V 6 bases and J 1 base, with 7 bases left between them. This CDR3 spans 13 amino acids. CDR3 bases: TGTGCCAGCAGCCCTAAAAGCAATCAGCCCCAGCATTTT. It translates to CASSPKSNQPQHF.

A remark on this clone: One end of the junction fails to match germline, which may point to a read error. The chain links TRBV6-6 to TRBJ2-5, with D possibly being TRBD1 (5 bases). The CDR3 is 14 amino acids. Germline CDR1 MNHNY, CDR2 SVGAGI (reference sequence). CDR3 DNA: TGTGCCAGCAGTTTCTCCCAGGGCCAACAGACCCAGTACTTC. This sequence encodes CASSFSQGQQTQYF.

This chain uses TRBV9 with TRBJ2-1, with 8 bases that match TRBD2. The CDR3 has 15 amino acids. Germline lookup yields CDR1 SGDLS and CDR2 YYNGEE. Trimming took 4 bases from V and 9 from J; bases not matched to a gene: 12. The CDR3 sequence is CASSTSGLAMGEQFF. CDR3 DNA sequence: TGTGCCAGCAGCACCTCCGGACTAGCTATGGGTGAGCAGTTCTTC.

The genes are TRBV12-5 and TRBJ1-1; D is undetermined. Germline CDR1 is LGHNT and CDR2 is FRNRAP. Deletions cut 9 bases from V and 1 base from J, with 21 bases between. This CDR3 is built from 16 residues. The CDR3 coding sequence is TGTGCTAGCGGATGGCCTGAGGGTCCCCCGAACACTGAAGCTTTCTTT. It is translated as CASGWPEGPPNTEAFF.

The rearrangement uses TRBV5-8 and TRBJ1-2; no clear D gene. The CDR3 loop spans 14 amino acids. Germline CDR1 is SGHTS and CDR2 is YDEGEE. V was cut by 3 bases and J by 2 bases, with 11 bases left in between. The CDR3 loop reads CASSSHGRNYGYTF. CDR3 coding DNA: TGTGCCAGCAGCTCGCACGGACGGAACTATGGCTACACCTTC.

V gene TRBV2 combines with J gene TRBJ1-2, with unresolved D. CDR1 is SNHLY and CDR2 is FYNNEI in the germline V gene. This CDR3 comprises 12 residues. V was pared by 5 bases and J by 2 bases, with 6 bases between. The CDR3 loop reads CASSIQNYGYTF. CDR3 nucleotide sequence: TGTGCCAGCAGTATACAGAACTATGGCTACACCTTC.

V is TRBV9 and J is TRBJ2-1, with 9 bases that match TRBD2. The CDR3 consists of 14 residues. V lost 2 bases to trimming and J lost 7 bases; unmatched junction nucleotides: 4. Looked up from germline, CDR1 is SGDLS and CDR2 is YYNGEE. The CDR3 bases are TGTGCCAGCAGCGTTAGTAGCGGGAGTAATGAGCAGTTCTTC. It yields the protein CASSVSSGSNEQFF.

A few counts support this clone. J is TRBJ2-5 and V is TRBV29-1; 13 bases are a match to TRBD2. The V segment lost 6 bases and the J segment 1 base; nucleotides outside the gene matches: 2. CDR1 is SQVTM and CDR2 is ANQGSEA in the germline V gene. The CDR3 contains 14 residues. CDR3 in DNA: TGCAGCGTGGGGACTAGCGGGGCCCAAGAGACCCAGTACTTC. It specifies CSVGTSGAQETQYF. The whole variable domain, filled in from reference TRBV29-1 and TRBJ2-5, reads SAVISQKPSRDICQRGTSLTIQCQVDSQVTMMFWYRQQPGQSLTLIATANQGSEATYESGFVIDKFPISRPNLTFSTLTVSNMSPEDSSIYLCSVGTSGAQETQYFGPGTRLLVL.

J is TRBJ2-4 and V is TRBV4-2; D gene uncertain. V lost 3 bases, J lost 5 bases, and 8 bases lay in between. Germline lookup yields CDR1 LGHNA and CDR2 YNFKEQ. The CDR3 contains 13 residues. The CDR3 DNA follows: TGTGCCAGCAGCCAGGGAATCCAAAACATTCAGTACTTC. Protein sequence: CASSQGIQNIQYF.

The J gene is TRBJ2-7, the V gene TRBV7-9; no clear D gene. Germline values: CDR1 SEHNR, CDR2 FQNEAQ (reference sequence). Trimming removed 4 bases at V and 1 base at J, with 11 bases between. CDR3 length: 14 amino acids. As DNA, the CDR3 is TGTGCCAGCAGCTGGCACCCGCTTTCCTACGAGCAGTACTTC. This codes for CASSWHPLSYEQYF.